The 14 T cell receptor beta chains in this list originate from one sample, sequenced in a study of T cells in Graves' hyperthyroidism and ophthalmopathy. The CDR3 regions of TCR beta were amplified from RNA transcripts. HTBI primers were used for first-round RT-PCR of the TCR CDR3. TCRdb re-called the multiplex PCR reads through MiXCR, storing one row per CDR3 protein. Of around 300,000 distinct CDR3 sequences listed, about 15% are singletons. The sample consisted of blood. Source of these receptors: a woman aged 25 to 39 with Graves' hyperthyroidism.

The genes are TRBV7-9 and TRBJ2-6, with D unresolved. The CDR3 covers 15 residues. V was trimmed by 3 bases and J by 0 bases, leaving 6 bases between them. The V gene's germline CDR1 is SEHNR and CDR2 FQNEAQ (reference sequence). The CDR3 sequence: CASSFAPSGANVLTF. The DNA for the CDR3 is TGTGCCAGCAGCTTCGCACCCTCTGGGGCCAACGTCCTGACTTTC.

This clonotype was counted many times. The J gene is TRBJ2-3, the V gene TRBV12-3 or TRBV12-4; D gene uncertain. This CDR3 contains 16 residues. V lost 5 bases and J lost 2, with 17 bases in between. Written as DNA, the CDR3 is TGTGCCAGCAGTCCCCCAGCCGTCGTCATCACAGATACGCAGTATTTT. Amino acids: CASSPPAVVITDTQYF.

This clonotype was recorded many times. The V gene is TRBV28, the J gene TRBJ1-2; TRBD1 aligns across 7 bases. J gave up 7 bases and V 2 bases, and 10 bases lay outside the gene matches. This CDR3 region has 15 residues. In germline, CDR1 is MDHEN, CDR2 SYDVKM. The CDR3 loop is CASSLGRAGGSGYTF. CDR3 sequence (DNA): TGTGCCAGCAGTTTAGGCCGGGCAGGGGGATCTGGCTACACCTTC.

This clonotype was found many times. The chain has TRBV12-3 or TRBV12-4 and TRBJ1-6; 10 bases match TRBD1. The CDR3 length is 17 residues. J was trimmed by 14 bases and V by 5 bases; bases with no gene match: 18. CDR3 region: CASSPRAPGQGSTSLHF. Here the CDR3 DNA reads TGTGCCAGCAGTCCCAGAGCGCCGGGACAGGGGTCCACCTCCCTCCACTTT.

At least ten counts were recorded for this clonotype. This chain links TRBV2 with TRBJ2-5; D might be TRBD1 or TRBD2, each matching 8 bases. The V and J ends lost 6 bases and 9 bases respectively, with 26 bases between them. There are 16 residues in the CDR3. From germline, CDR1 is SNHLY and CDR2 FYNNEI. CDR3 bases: TGTGCCAGCAGAATTGAGTCCAGGGGGCCAGCGGGGGCCCAGTACTTC. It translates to CASRIESRGPAGAQYF.

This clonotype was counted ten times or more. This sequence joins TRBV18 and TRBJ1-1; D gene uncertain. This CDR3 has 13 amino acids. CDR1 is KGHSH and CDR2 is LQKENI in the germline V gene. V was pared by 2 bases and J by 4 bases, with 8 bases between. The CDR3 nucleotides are TGTGCCAGCTCACCAGCAGGCGGCACTGAAGCTTTCTTT. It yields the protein CASSPAGGTEAFF.

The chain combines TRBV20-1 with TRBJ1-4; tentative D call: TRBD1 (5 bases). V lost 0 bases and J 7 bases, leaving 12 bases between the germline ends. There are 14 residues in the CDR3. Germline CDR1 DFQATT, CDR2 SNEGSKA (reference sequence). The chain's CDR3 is CSARDGSGFEKLFF. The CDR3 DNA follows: TGCAGTGCTAGAGATGGGTCAGGGTTTGAAAAACTGTTTTTT.

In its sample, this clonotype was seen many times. CDR3 bases: TGCAGTGCCACCGCACGCGAGCAGTACTTC. It encodes CSATAREQYF. V is TRBV20-1 and J is TRBJ2-7; D not resolved. V was pared by 6 bases and J by 6 bases, with 9 bases between. Germline V gene data show CDR1 as DFQATT and CDR2 as SNEGSKA (reference sequence). The CDR3 is 10 residues long.

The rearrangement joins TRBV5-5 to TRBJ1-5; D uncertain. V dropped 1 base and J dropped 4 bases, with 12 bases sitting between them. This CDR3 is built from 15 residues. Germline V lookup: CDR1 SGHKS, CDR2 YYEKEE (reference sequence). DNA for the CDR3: TGTGCCAGCAGCTTGTACTGGGCGGATAATCAGCCCCAGCATTTT. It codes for CASSLYWADNQPQHF.

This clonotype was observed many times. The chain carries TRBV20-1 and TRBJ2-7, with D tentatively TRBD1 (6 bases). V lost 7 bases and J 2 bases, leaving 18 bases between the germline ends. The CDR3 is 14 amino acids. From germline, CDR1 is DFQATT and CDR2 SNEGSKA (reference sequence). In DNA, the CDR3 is TGCAGTGTCCTACCTGGGACATCTCCCTACGAGCAGTACTTC. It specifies CSVLPGTSPYEQYF.

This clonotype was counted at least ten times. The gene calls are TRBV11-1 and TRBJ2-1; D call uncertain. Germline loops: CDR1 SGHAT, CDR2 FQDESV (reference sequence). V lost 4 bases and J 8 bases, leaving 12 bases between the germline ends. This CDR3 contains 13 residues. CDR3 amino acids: CASSSYSPDEQFF. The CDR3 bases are TGTGCCAGCAGCTCCTACAGTCCCGATGAGCAGTTCTTC.

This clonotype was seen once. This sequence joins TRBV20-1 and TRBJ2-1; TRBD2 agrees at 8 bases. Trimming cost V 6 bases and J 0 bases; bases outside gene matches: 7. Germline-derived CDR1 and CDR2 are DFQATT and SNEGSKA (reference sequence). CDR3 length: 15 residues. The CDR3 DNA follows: TGCAGTGCCCCGACTAGCGCCAGCTCCTACAATGAGCAGTTCTTC. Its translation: CSAPTSASSYNEQFF.

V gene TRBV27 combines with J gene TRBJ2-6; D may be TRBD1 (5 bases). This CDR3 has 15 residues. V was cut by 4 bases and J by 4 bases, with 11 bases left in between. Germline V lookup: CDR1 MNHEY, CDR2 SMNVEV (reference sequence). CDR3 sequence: CASSSRVWGANVLTF. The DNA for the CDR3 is TGTGCCAGCAGTTCCAGGGTATGGGGGGCCAACGTCCTGACTTTC.

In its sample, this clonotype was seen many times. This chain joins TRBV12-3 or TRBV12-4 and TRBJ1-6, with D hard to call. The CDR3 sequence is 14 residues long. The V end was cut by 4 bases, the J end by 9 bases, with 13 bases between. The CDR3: CASSSGELGSPLHF. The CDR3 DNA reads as TGTGCCAGCAGTTCCGGGGAATTGGGTTCACCCCTCCACTTT.